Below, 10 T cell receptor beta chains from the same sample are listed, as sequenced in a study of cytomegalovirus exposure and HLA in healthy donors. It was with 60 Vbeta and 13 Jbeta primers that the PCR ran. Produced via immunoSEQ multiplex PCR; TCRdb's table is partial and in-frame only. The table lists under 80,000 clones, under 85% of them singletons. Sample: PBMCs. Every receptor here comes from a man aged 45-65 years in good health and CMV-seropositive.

The CDR3 DNA follows: TGTGCCAGCAGCGACGGACAGTCAGCCAAAAACATTCAGTACTTC. Protein: CASSDGQSAKNIQYF. The chain couples TRBV7-6 to TRBJ2-4, with a weak D call TRBD1 (6 bases). V was cut by 5 bases and J by 0 bases, with 11 bases left in between. The CDR3 is 15 residues long. In germline, CDR1 is SGHVS, CDR2 FNYEAQ.

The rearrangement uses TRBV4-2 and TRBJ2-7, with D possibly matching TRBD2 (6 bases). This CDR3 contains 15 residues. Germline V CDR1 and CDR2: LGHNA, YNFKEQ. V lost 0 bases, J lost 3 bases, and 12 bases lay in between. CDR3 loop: CASSQDEGLDYEQYF. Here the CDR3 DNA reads TGTGCCAGCAGCCAAGATGAGGGACTCGACTACGAGCAGTACTTC.

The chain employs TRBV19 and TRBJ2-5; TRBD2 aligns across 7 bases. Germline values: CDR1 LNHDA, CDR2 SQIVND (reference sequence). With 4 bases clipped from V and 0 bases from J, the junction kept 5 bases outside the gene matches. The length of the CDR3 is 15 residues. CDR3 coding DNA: TGTGCCAGTAGTAAGGGCGGGGGTTACCAAGAGACCCAGTACTTC. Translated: CASSKGGGYQETQYF.

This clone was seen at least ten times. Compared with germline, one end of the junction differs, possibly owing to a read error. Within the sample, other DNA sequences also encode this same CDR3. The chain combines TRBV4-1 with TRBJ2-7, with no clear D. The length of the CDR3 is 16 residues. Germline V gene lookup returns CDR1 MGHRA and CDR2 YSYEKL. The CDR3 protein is CDSSKEAGKGYYEQYF. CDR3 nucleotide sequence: TGCGACAGCAGCAAAGAAGCAGGAAAAGGCTACTACGAGCAGTACTTC.

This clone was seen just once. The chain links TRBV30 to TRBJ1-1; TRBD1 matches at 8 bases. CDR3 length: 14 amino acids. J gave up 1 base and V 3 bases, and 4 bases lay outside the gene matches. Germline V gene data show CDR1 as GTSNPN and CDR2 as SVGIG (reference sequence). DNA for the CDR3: TGTGCCTGGAGACAGGGGGGAAAGAACACTGAAGCTTTCTTT. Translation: CAWRQGGKNTEAFF.

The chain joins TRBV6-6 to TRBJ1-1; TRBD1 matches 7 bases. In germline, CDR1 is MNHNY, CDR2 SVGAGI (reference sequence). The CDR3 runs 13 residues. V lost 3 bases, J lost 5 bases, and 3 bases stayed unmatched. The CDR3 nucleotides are TGTGCCAGCAGTTATGACAGGGTTACTGAAGCTTTCTTT. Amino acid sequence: CASSYDRVTEAFF.

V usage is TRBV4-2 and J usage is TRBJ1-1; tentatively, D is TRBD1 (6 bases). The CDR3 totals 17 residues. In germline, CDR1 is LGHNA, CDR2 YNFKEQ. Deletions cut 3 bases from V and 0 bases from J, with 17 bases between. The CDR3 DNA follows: TGTGCCAGCAGCCAGCCGGGGGGGGCAGGGGTGAACACTGAAGCTTTCTTT. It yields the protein CASSQPGGAGVNTEAFF.

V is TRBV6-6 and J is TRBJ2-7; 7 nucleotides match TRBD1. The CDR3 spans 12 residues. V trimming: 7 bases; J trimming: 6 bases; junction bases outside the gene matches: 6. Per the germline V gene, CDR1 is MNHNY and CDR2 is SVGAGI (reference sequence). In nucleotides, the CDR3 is TGTGCCAGCACTACAGGGGACCGCGAGCAGTACTTC. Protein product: CASTTGDREQYF.

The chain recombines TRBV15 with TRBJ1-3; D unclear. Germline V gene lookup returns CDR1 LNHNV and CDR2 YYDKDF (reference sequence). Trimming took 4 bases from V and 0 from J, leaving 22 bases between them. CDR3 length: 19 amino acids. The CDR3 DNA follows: TGTGCCACCAGCAAGGAGGAAAGGGCAGGTCAGGTCTCTGGAAACACCATATATTTT. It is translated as CATSKEERAGQVSGNTIYF.

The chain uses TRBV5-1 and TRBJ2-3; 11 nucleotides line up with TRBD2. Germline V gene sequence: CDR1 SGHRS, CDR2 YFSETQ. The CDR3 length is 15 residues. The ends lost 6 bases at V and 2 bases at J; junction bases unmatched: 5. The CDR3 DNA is TGCGCCAGCATGACGGGACTAGCGGTCACAGATACGCAGTATTTT. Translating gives CASMTGLAVTDTQYF.